This section outlines one T cell receptor beta chain sequence together with its context. The germline V gene encodes CDR1 MNHNS and CDR2 SASEGT. CDR3 length: 16 residues. Trimming cost V 7 bases and J 6 bases, with 21 bases left between them. These data come from a study of Graves' ophthalmopathy and Graves' hyperthyroidism. Amplified material comprised TCR beta CDR3 regions derived from RNA transcripts. Second-round multiplex PCR came after first-round RT-PCR with HTBI primers. Via MiXCR, TCRdb re-called the multiplex PCR reads, giving one row per CDR3 protein. The sample includes about 400,000 distinct CDR3 sequences, approximately 21% seen only once; the top ten take approximately 3.2%.

V is TRBV6-1 and J is TRBJ2-2; perhaps D is TRBD1 or TRBD2 (5 bases each). The clonotype originates from a woman aged 18-35 years with stable Graves' hyperthyroidism. Sequenced input: peripheral blood. CDR3 loop: CASTPPEASRAGELFF. CDR3 in DNA: TGTGCCAGCACCCCGCCGGAAGCTAGCAGGGCCGGGGAGCTGTTTTTT.